Each of the 2 T cell receptor beta chains below was sequenced from the same sample in a study of blood T cell repertoires in COVID-19 (dated by TCRdb to 2018 to 2020). The library was produced with the immunoSEQ multiplex PCR assay. Held by TCRdb, this immuneACCESS table contains in-frame sequences only and omits some clones. Under half of the omission traces to an unresolved V gene where checked; the cause of the rest is unknown. This sample gives 80,000 to 100,000 clones in total; approximately 72% of them show up just once. Less than 25% of the sample comes from the top ten. Sample: peripheral blood. Receptors were obtained from a man between 70 and 80 years old with acute or convalescent COVID-19.

J is TRBJ2-7 and V is TRBV6-2 or TRBV6-3; no clear D. V was clipped by 0 bases and J by 1 base, with 13 bases between them. CDR3 size: 16 residues. Germline CDR1 reads MNHEY; CDR2 reads SVGEGT. The CDR3 coding sequence is TGTGCCAGCAGTTACTCTCTGGTGGCCTTTTCCTACGAGCAGTACTTC. Translated, it gives CASSYSLVAFSYEQYF.

This clone has a count of ten or more. This chain uses TRBV28 with TRBJ2-5; 7 positions agree with TRBD2. The trim removed 5 bases at V and 4 bases at J, leaving 13 bases unmatched. In germline, CDR1 is MDHEN, CDR2 SYDVKM. This CDR3 is 16 amino acids long. In DNA form, the CDR3 reads TGTGCCAGCAGTCCCCCTATAGCGGGTCTCGGAGAGACCCAGTACTTC. It translates to CASSPPIAGLGETQYF.